Described below is a single T cell receptor (beta chain) sequence and its context. The target antigen is unknown. The sample originates from a study of blood T cells in healthy people across ages. Study-wide results and limits: CMV status of donors was unknown, possibly confounding expanded clonotype changes.

Combining a sample-barcoded 5' primer with a J-beta primer mix, a second PCR ran for roughly 7 to 11 cycles. MiXCR was run by TCRdb on the 5' RACE reads, yielding one entry per CDR3 protein. The sample lists approximately 770,000 distinct CDR3 sequences; roughly 50% were seen once. V was cut by 2 bases and J by 7 bases, with 14 bases left in between. Germline V gene data show CDR1 as SGHVS and CDR2 as FQNEAQ. This CDR3 has 15 amino acids. This receptor was identified in a man aged 25 to 40 in good health. Sequenced sample: blood. The V call is TRBV7-8, the J call TRBJ1-4, with TRBD1 as a possible D gene (5 bases). CDR3 nucleotides: TGTGCCAGCAGCTTACGTGCAGGGAATGTTGAAAAACTGTTTTTT. It encodes CASSLRAGNVEKLFF. The whole variable domain, remainder taken from reference TRBV7-8 and TRBJ1-4, is GAGVSQSPRYKVAKRGQDVALRCDPISGHVSLFWYQQALGQGPEFLTYFQNEAQLDKSGLPSDRFFAERPEGSVSTLKIQRTQQEDSAVYLCASSLRAGNVEKLFFGSGTQLSVL.